This T cell receptor (beta chain) was documented in a study of cytomegalovirus exposure and HLA in healthy donors. CDR3 length: 14 amino acids. Trimming removed 5 bases from V and 4 bases from J; junction bases left unmatched: 7. Per germline, CDR1 MNHNY and CDR2 SVGAGI (reference sequence). Amplification used 60 Vbeta primers and 13 Jbeta primers. Using immunoSEQ multiplex PCR, the repertoire was profiled, and TCRdb retains in-frame clones only, with some absent. The table has around 150,000 clones, 80% seen once; the top ten hold approximately 4.5%. Study outcomes and limitations: A further, later analysis showed that HLA-associated TCR beta chains (compared with equally common others) were more clonally expanded.

Note on this clone: Its antigen is as yet unknown.

The TCR was taken from a young man in good health and CMV-seronegative. V gene TRBV6-6 combines with J gene TRBJ2-5; 7 bases are shared with TRBD1. Material for sequencing was PBMCs. DNA for the CDR3: TGTGCCAGCAGTAAACGACAGGGCCCAGAGACCCAGTACTTC. It is translated as CASSKRQGPETQYF.